This T cell receptor (beta chain) was observed in a study of long-term antiretroviral therapy in people with HIV. Findings and limits, study-wide: Those clones which expanded before ART made up the dominant part of the repertoire at all time points.

Assay version v3.0 of immunoSEQ was used, and it was run at survey level. TCRdb's table, derived via immunoSEQ multiplex PCR, lists solely in-frame clones and lacks some. In the table there are under 20,000 clones, 79% of which are singletons. CDR3 length: 12 residues. V was trimmed by 2 bases and J by 5 bases, leaving 4 bases between them. Germline loops: CDR1 SGHTA, CDR2 FQGNSA. This clone was recorded a few times. Its antigen is as yet unknown. This sequence was found in a man aged 18-30 years with HIV. The V and J genes are TRBV7-2 and TRBJ1-5; the D is unclear. The sample in question was unsorted PBMCs, obtained at the start of antiretroviral therapy, before treatment. The CDR3 region is CASSLIDQPQHF. For the CDR3, the DNA is TGTGCCAGCAGCTTAATCGATCAGCCCCAGCATTTT.